The 21 T cell receptor beta chains in this list originate from one sample, sequenced in a study of T cells in narcolepsy (dated 2018 in TCRdb). The method was the immunoSEQ multiplex PCR assay. Not all clones reach the TCRdb copy of this immuneACCESS table, which keeps in-frame sequences only. Checked studies attribute under half of the gap to unresolved V genes and leave the rest unexplained. For this sample there are about 34,000 clones; approximately 78% appear just once. The top ten hold roughly 2.5% of the sample. Sequencing was performed on CD45RA- memory CD4+ T cells from PBMCs. The sample's cell subset or site label, in plain terms: memory T cells sorted ex vivo from peripheral blood. The receptor set was obtained from a human donor with narcolepsy.

There are a few counts of this clone. This chain joins TRBV11-2 and TRBJ1-2, with D tentatively TRBD1 (5 bases). This CDR3 is 16 amino acids long. Germline CDR1 SGHAT, CDR2 FQNNGV. Deletions cut 0 bases from V and 7 bases from J, with 18 bases between. The CDR3 coding sequence is TGTGCCAGCAGCTTAGACAGGGTGGACGGGACGGGTGGCTACACCTTC. Its translation is CASSLDRVDGTGGYTF.

V is TRBV12-5 and J is TRBJ2-2, with TRBD1 as a possible D gene (6 bases). The CDR3 runs 14 residues. Trimming removed 4 bases at V and 7 bases at J, with 13 bases between. The germline V gene has CDR1 LGHNT and CDR2 FRNRAP. The CDR3 loop reads CASGWGHYGGELFF. The DNA of the CDR3 is TGTGCTAGTGGTTGGGGGCATTACGGCGGGGAGCTGTTTTTT.

The chain links TRBV9 to TRBJ2-1, with a weak D call TRBD1 (5 bases). Germline CDR1 SGDLS, CDR2 YYNGEE. V lost 2 bases and J lost 9, with 12 bases in between. This CDR3 is built from 13 residues. CDR3 amino acids: CASSVDSLGEQFF. As DNA, the CDR3 is TGTGCCAGCAGCGTTGACAGCCTGGGTGAGCAGTTCTTC.

This chain connects TRBV2 to TRBJ1-5; no clear D gene. Germline values: CDR1 SNHLY, CDR2 FYNNEI. Between the trimmed V and J ends, which lost 7 bases and 0 bases, there was a span of 4 bases. The CDR3 extends over 12 amino acids. Written as DNA, the CDR3 is TGTGCCAGCATGGATAGCAATCAGCCCCAGCATTTT. This codes for CASMDSNQPQHF.

J is TRBJ1-5 and V is TRBV6-5; no reliable D call. V was cut by 4 bases and J by 1 base, with 5 bases left in between. Germline loops: CDR1 MNHEY, CDR2 SVGAGI. CDR3 length equals 13 residues. CDR3 in amino acids: CASSWRSNQPQHF. In DNA form, the CDR3 reads TGTGCCAGCAGTTGGCGGAGCAATCAGCCCCAGCATTTT.

Of note for this clone: Different DNA sequences within this sample yield the same CDR3. This rearrangement joins TRBV7-2 to TRBJ1-1; D remains ambiguous. V was shortened by 5 bases and J by 1 base, with 11 bases between the two germline ends. The germline V gene has CDR1 SGHTA and CDR2 FQGNSA. The CDR3 spans 14 residues. The CDR3: CASSQMAQNTEAFF. CDR3 bases: TGTGCCAGCAGCCAGATGGCACAGAACACTGAAGCTTTCTTT.

The rearrangement links TRBV10-1 to TRBJ2-7; D possibly corresponds to TRBD1 (6 bases). CDR1 is WNHNN, CDR2 SYGVQD, per germline (reference sequence). The CDR3 has 14 amino acids. V shed 9 bases and J shed 2 bases, with 17 bases lying between them. CDR3 bases: TGCGCCAGACTATTGGGACATCCTCCCTACGAGCAGTACTTC. This encodes CARLLGHPPYEQYF.

Of note for this clone: Other DNA sequences from this sample encode an identical CDR3 as well. In DNA, the CDR3 is TGTGCCAGCAGCAAAGGGACAGGTATCACGAACACCGGGGAGCTGTTTTTT. Its translation is CASSKGTGITNTGELFF. The chain links TRBV11-2 to TRBJ2-2; TRBD1 aligns across 8 bases. After removal of 5 bases from V and 0 bases from J, the junction contained 8 bases not matched to a gene. CDR3 length: 17 residues. Germline CDR1 SGHAT, CDR2 FQNNGV.

The CDR3 DNA reads TGTGCCAGCAGCTTAGGGAGCGGGGGGTTATTCCCCCGCACAGATACGCAGTATTTT. It encodes CASSLGSGGLFPRTDTQYF. The chain uses TRBV7-2 and TRBJ2-3; 9 positions match TRBD2. Per the germline V gene, CDR1 is SGHTA and CDR2 is FQGNSA. The CDR3 runs 19 residues. Trimming took 1 base from V and 1 from J; bases not matched to a gene: 12.

This clone has more than one count but fewer than ten. The chain recombines TRBV4-3 with TRBJ2-7; perhaps TRBD2 as D (6 bases). V was trimmed by 0 bases and J by 0 bases, leaving 12 bases between them. The CDR3 has 16 residues. The germline CDR1 and CDR2 sequences are LGHNA and YSLEER. CDR3 amino acids: CASSQEERVSSYEQYF. The CDR3 DNA follows: TGCGCCAGCAGCCAAGAGGAGCGGGTTAGCTCCTACGAGCAGTACTTC.

The CDR3 region is CASSLGKRSGVGYTF. The CDR3 bases are TGTGCCAGCAGCTTAGGCAAGCGGTCTGGGGTTGGCTACACCTTC. The chain carries TRBV7-2 and TRBJ1-2, with unresolved D. Trimming cost V 1 base and J 7 bases, with 16 bases left between them. This CDR3 contains 15 residues. CDR1 SGHTA and CDR2 FQGNSA come from the germline V gene.

V and J are TRBV28 and TRBJ2-3; 12 nucleotides agree with TRBD1. Germline V gives CDR1 MDHEN, CDR2 SYDVKM. The V gene end was trimmed by 6 bases and the J gene end by 6 bases; junction bases not matched to a gene: 4. This CDR3 is built from 14 residues. CDR3 protein: CASRRDRGPDTQYF. CDR3 DNA: TGTGCCAGCAGACGGGACAGGGGGCCCGATACGCAGTATTTT. The full variable domain, rest sourced from reference TRBV28 and TRBJ2-3, is DVKVTQSSRYLVKRTGEKVFLECVQDMDHENMFWYRQDPGLGLRLIYFSYDVKMKEKGDIPEGYSVSREKKERFSLILESASTNQTSMYLCASRRDRGPDTQYFGPGTRLTVL.

V gene TRBV7-9 combines with J gene TRBJ1-2; no definite D call. Per the germline V gene, CDR1 is SEHNR and CDR2 is FQNEAQ (reference sequence). Trimming removed 3 bases from V and 8 bases from J, with 10 bases in between. This CDR3 has 12 amino acids. CDR3 DNA sequence: TGTGCCAGCAGCTTCCGGGCGTCCGGCTACACCTTC. Translating gives CASSFRASGYTF.

The chain is built from TRBV28 and TRBJ2-3; a possible D gene is TRBD2 (6 bases). This CDR3 region has 14 residues. V was shortened by 3 bases and J by 4 bases, with 11 bases between the two germline ends. Per germline, CDR1 MDHEN and CDR2 SYDVKM. CDR3 residues: CASSLPGTPDTQYF. Written as DNA, the CDR3 is TGTGCCAGCAGTTTGCCCGGGACTCCAGATACGCAGTATTTT.

The J gene is TRBJ2-7, the V gene TRBV19; 8 nucleotides align to TRBD2. V lost 3 bases and J lost 1; bases outside the gene matches: 8. This CDR3 contains 16 residues. The germline CDR1 and CDR2 sequences are LNHDA and SQIVND (reference sequence). This chain's CDR3 is CASSMGAGVSSYEQYF. As DNA, the CDR3 is TGTGCCAGTAGTATGGGAGCGGGAGTCAGTTCCTACGAGCAGTACTTC.

The chain links TRBV19 to TRBJ1-1; D not resolved. The CDR3 has 13 amino acids. Trimming cost V 5 bases and J 3 bases, with 10 bases left between them. Germline loops: CDR1 LNHDA, CDR2 SQIVND (reference sequence). The CDR3 DNA reads TGTGCCAGTAGTCCATTTGTAGACACTGAAGCTTTCTTT. The encoded protein is CASSPFVDTEAFF.

This chain connects TRBV9 to TRBJ2-6; unclear D gene. Germline-derived CDR1 and CDR2 are SGDLS and YYNGEE. The CDR3 is 14 residues long. V was cut by 3 bases and J by 0 bases, with 4 bases left in between. The DNA for the CDR3 is TGTGCCAGCAGCGATCCCTCTGGGGCCAACGTCCTGACTTTC. Its translation: CASSDPSGANVLTF.

The V call is TRBV5-1, the J call TRBJ2-3, with D uncertain. This CDR3 region has 12 residues. The germline V and J ends were trimmed by 0 bases and 3 bases, with 2 bases remaining between them. The germline V gene has CDR1 SGHRS and CDR2 YFSETQ. CDR3 sequence (DNA): TGCGCCAGCAGCTTGGAAACAGATACGCAGTATTTT. This sequence encodes CASSLETDTQYF.

This rearrangement joins TRBV19 to TRBJ2-5, with TRBD2 as a possible D gene (6 bases). V was pared by 5 bases and J by 5 bases, with 21 bases between. This CDR3 spans 16 amino acids. Germline CDR1 and CDR2: LNHDA and SQIVND (reference sequence). CDR3 sequence: CASSSGGTRIGETQYF. Written as DNA, the CDR3 is TGTGCCAGTAGTTCGGGCGGGACCCGGATTGGGGAGACCCAGTACTTC.

V and J are TRBV20-1 and TRBJ2-5, with D maybe TRBD1 (5 bases). V lost 1 base, J lost 13 bases, and 10 bases lay in between. CDR1 is DFQATT, CDR2 SNEGSKA, per germline (reference sequence). CDR3 size: 10 residues. The CDR3 coding sequence is TGCAGTGCTAGAGCCCAGACAGCGTACTTC. Translation: CSARAQTAYF.

This clone has a handful of counts. This chain links TRBV29-1 with TRBJ2-3; D call uncertain. Germline CDR1 SQVTM, CDR2 ANQGSEA. V lost 6 bases to trimming and J lost 1 base, with 8 bases between them. This CDR3 is built from 12 residues. The CDR3 DNA follows: TGCAGCGTCGAGGTTGGCACAGATACGCAGTATTTT. It codes for CSVEVGTDTQYF.